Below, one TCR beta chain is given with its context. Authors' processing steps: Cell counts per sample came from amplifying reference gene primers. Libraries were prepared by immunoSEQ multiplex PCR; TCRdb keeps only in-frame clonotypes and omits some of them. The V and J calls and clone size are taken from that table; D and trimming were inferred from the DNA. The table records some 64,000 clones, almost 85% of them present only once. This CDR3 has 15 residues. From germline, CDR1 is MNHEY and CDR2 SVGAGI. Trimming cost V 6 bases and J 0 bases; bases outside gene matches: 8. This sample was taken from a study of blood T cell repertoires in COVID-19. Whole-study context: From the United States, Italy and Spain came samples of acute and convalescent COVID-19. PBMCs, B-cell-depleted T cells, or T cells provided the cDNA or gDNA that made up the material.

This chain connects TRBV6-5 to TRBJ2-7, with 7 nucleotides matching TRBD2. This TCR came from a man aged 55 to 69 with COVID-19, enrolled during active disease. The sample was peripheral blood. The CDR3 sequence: CASSSGTTSSYEQYF. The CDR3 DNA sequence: TGTGCCAGCAGCTCCGGGACTACCTCCTCCTACGAGCAGTACTTC.